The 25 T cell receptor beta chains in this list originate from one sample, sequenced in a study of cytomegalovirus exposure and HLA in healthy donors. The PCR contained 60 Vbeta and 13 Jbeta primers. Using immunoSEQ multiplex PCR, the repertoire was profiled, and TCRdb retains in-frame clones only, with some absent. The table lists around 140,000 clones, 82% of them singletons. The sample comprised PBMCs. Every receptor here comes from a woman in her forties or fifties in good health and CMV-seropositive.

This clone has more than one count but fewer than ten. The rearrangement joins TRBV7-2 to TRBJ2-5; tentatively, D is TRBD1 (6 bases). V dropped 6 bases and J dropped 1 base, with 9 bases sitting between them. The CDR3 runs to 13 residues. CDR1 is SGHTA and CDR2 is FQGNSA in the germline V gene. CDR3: CASRTGFQETQYF. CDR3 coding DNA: TGTGCCAGCAGGACAGGATTCCAAGAGACCCAGTACTTC.

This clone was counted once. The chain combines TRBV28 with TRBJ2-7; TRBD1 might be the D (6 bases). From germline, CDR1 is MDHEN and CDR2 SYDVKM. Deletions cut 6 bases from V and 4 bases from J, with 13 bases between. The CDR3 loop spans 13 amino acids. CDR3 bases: TGTGCCAGCAGCCCAGGACAGAGATACGAGCAGTACTTC. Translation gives CASSPGQRYEQYF.

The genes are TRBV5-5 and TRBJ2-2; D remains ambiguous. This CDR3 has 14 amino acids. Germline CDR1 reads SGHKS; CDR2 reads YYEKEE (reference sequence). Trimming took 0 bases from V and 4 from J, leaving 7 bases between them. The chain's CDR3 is CASSLGLPTGELFF. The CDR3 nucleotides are TGTGCCAGCAGCTTGGGACTTCCCACCGGGGAGCTGTTTTTT.

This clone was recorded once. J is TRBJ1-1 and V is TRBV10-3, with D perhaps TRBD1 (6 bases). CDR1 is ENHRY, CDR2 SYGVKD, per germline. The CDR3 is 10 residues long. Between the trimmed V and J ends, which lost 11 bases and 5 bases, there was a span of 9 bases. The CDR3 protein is CASQGTEAFF. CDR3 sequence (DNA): TGTGCCTCCCAGGGGACTGAAGCTTTCTTT.

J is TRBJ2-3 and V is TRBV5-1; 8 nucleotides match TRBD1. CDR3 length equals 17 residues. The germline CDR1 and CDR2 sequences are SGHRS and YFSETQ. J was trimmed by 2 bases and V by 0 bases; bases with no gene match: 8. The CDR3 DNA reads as TGCGCCAGCAGCTTGGGGGGGACAGGTGCCTTCACAGATACGCAGTATTTT. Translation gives CASSLGGTGAFTDTQYF.

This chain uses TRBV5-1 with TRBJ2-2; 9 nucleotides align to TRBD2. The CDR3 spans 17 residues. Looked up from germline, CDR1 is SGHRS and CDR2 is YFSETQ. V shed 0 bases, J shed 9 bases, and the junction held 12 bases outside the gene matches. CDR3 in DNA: TGCGCCAGCAGCTTGGTTGGGCTAGCGGGATCCCGGAGGGAGCTGTTTTTT. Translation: CASSLVGLAGSRRELFF.

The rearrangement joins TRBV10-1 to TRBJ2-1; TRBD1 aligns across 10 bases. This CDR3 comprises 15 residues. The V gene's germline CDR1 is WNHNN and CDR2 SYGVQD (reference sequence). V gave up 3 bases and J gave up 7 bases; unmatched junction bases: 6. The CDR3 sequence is CASSDVGTGVNEQFF. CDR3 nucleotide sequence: TGCGCCAGCAGTGATGTAGGGACAGGGGTGAATGAGCAGTTCTTC.

CDR3 region: CASSPGGLGANVLTF. The CDR3 coding sequence is TGTGCCAGCAGCCCCGGGGGGCTCGGGGCCAACGTCCTGACTTTC. The V and J genes are TRBV6-1 and TRBJ2-6, with a tentative D call TRBD2 (7 bases). The germline V and J ends were trimmed by 6 bases and 4 bases, with 13 bases remaining between them. The CDR3 runs 15 residues. Germline CDR1 and CDR2: MNHNS and SASEGT.

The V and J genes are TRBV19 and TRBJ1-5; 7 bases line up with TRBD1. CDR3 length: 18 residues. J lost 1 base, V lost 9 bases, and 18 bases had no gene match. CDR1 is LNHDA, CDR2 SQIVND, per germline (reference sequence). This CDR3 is CASLLTPGGHRSNQPQHF. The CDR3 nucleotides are TGTGCCAGCCTGCTGACTCCAGGGGGTCACAGAAGCAATCAGCCCCAGCATTTT.

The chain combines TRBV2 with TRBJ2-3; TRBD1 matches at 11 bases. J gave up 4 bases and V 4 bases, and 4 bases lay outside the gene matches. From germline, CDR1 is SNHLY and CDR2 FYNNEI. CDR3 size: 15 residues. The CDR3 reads CASSGRTGGPDTQYF. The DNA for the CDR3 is TGTGCCAGCAGTGGGAGGACAGGGGGCCCAGATACGCAGTATTTT.

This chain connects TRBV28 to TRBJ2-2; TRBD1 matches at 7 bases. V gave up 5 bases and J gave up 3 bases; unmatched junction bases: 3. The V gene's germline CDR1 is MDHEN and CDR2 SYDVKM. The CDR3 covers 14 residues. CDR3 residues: CASSLQGYTGELFF. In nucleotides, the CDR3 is TGTGCCAGCAGTCTACAGGGGTACACCGGGGAGCTGTTTTTT.

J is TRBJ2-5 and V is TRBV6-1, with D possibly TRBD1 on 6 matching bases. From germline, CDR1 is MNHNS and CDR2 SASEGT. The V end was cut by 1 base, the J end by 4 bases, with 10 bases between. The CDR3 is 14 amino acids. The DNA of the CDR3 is TGTGCCAGCAGTGAAGACAGGGTCCGAGAGACCCAGTACTTC. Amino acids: CASSEDRVRETQYF.

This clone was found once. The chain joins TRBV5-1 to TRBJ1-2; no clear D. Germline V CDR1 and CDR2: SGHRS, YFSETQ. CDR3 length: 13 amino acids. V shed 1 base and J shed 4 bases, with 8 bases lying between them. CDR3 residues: CASSLREGYGYTF. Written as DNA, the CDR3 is TGCGCCAGCAGCTTGCGGGAAGGCTATGGCTACACCTTC.

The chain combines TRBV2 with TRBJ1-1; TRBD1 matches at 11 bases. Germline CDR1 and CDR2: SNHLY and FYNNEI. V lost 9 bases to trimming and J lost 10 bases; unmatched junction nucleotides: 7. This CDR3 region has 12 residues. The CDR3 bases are TGTGCCAGGTCGGAAGGGACAGGGGGAGCTTTCTTT. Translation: CARSEGTGGAFF.

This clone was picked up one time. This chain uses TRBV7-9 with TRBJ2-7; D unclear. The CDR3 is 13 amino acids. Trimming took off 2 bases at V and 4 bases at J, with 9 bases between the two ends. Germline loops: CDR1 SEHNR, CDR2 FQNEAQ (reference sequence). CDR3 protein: CASSLPNSYEQYF. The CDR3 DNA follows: TGTGCCAGCAGCTTACCCAACTCGTACGAGCAGTACTTC.

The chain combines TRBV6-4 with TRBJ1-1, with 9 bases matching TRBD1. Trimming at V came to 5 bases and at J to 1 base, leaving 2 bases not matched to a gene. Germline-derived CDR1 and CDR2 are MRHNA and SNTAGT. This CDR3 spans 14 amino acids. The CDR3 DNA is TGTGCCAGCAGTCCGGACAGGGGGAACACTGAAGCTTTCTTT. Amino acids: CASSPDRGNTEAFF.

CDR3 sequence (DNA): TGTGCCAGCAGCCCCCGGCGGGAGGTATCCTACGAGCAGTACTTC. This codes for CASSPRREVSYEQYF. The V gene is TRBV7-8, the J gene TRBJ2-7; TRBD2 matches at 8 bases. The CDR3 totals 15 residues. Looked up from germline, CDR1 is SGHVS and CDR2 is FQNEAQ. J lost 1 base, V lost 5 bases, and 7 bases had no gene match.

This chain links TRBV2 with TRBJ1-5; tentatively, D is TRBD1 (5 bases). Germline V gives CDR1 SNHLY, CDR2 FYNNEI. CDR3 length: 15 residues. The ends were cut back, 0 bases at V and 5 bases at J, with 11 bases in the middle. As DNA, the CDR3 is TGTGCCAGCAGTGAAGCGCTTCCGGGGGATCAGCCCCAGCATTTT. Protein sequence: CASSEALPGDQPQHF.

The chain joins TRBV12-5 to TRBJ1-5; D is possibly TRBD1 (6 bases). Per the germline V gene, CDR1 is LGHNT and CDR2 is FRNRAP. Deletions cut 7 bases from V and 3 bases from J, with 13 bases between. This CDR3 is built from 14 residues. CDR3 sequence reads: CASAPDSYNQPQHF. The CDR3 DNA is TGTGCTAGTGCCCCGGACAGCTACAATCAGCCCCAGCATTTT.

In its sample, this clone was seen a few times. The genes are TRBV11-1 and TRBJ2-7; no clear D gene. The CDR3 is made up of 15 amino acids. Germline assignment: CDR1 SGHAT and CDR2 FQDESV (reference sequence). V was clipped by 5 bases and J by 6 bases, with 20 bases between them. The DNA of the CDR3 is TGTGCCAGCAGCCCAGCCGCCGGCAGGCTCGGCGAGCAGTACTTC. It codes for CASSPAAGRLGEQYF.

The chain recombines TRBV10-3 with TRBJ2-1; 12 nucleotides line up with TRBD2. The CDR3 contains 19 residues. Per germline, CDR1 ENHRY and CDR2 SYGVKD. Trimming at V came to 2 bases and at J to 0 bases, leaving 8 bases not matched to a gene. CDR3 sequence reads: CAISEPGLAGPGSYNEQFF. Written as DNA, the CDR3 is TGTGCCATCAGTGAGCCGGGACTAGCGGGCCCCGGCTCCTACAATGAGCAGTTCTTC.

The CDR3 sequence: CASTLGGAGHTYEQYF. In DNA, the CDR3 is TGTGCCAGCACCTTGGGGGGGGCAGGGCACACCTACGAGCAGTACTTC. The rearrangement uses TRBV28 and TRBJ2-5; D is possibly TRBD2 (7 bases). The J call may not be correct, given that the DNA end is closer to TRBJ2-7. CDR1 and CDR2 (germline): MDHEN, SYDVKM. This CDR3 has 16 amino acids.

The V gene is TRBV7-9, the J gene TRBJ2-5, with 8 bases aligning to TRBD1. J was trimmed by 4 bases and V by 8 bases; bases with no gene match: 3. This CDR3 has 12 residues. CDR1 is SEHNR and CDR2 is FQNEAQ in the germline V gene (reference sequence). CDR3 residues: CASRQGLETQYF. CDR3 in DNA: TGTGCCAGCCGACAGGGGTTAGAGACCCAGTACTTC.

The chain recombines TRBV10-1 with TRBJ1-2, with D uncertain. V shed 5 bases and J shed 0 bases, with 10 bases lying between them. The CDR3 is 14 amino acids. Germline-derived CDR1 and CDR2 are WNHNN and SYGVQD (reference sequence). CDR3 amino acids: CASSNTDPNYGYTF. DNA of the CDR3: TGCGCCAGCAGTAATACAGACCCTAACTATGGCTACACCTTC.

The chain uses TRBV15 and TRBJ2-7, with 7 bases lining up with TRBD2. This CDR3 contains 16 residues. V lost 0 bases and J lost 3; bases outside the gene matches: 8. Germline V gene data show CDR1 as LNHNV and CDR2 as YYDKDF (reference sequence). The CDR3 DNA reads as TGTGCCACCAGCAGAGATTTGGGCGGGAGTGTCTACGAGCAGTACTTC. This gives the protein CATSRDLGGSVYEQYF.